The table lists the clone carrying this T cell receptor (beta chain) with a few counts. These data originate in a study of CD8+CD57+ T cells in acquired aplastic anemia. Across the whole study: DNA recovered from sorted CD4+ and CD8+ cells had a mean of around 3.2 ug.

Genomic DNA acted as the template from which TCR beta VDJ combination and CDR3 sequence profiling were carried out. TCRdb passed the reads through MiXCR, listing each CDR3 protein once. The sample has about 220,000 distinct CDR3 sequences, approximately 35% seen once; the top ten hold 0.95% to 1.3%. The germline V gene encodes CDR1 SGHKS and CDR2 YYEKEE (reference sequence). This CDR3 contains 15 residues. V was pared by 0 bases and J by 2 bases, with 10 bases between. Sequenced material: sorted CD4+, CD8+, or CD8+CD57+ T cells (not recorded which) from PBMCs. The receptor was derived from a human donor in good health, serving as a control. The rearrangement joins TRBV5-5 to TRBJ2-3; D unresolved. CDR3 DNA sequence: TGTGCCAGCAGCTTGGGTTGGCTAGTCACAGATACGCAGTATTTT. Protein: CASSLGWLVTDTQYF.